This entry is about one T cell receptor (beta chain). This specimen belongs to a study of blood T cell repertoires in COVID-19. Background on the study: Sites in the United States, Italy and Spain provided acute and convalescent COVID-19 samples. PBMCs, B-cell-depleted T cells, or T cells were the source of the cDNA or gDNA that made up the material.

Authors' processing steps: Nucleated cell counts were estimated from reference gene primer amplification. This table comes from immunoSEQ multiplex PCR, and its TCRdb copy is limited to in-frame clones, with some not included. The V and J calls and the clone size are those of that table, but D and trimming were determined from the DNA. The table lists 150,000 to 200,000 clones, over 70% of them singletons. Germline V lookup: CDR1 MNHEY, CDR2 SVGAGI. The CDR3 contains 14 residues. Trimming stripped 6 bases from V and 0 bases from J, with 8 bases between. The sample comprised peripheral blood. V is TRBV6-5 and J is TRBJ2-2; D not resolved. This receptor was identified in a man aged 60-69 years with active or convalescent COVID-19. As DNA, the CDR3 is TGTGCCAGCAGGAGACATACGAACACCGGGGAGCTGTTTTTT. Its translation is CASRRHTNTGELFF.